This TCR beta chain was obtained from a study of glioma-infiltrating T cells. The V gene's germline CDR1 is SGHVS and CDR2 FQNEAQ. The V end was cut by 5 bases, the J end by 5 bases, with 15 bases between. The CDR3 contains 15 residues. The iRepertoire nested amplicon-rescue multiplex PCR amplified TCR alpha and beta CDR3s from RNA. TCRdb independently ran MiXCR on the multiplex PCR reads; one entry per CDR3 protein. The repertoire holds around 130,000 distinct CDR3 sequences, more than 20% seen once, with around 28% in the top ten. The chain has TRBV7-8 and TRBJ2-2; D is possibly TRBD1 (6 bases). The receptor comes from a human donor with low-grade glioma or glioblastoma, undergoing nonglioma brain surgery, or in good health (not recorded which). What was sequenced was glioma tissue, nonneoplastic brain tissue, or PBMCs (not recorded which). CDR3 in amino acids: CASSPISGATGELFF. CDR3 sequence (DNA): TGTGCCAGCAGCCCGATATCAGGGGCAACCGGGGAGCTGTTTTTT.